The sequence of this T cell receptor beta chain was determined in a study of shared clonotypes between healthy human individuals (dated by TCRdb to between 2020 and 2021). The study in broad terms: The cohort comprised a couple of women and a few men aged 18 to 49 years. Per donor, three plates each were used for CD4 naive and CD4 memory, two for CD8 naive, and one for CD8 memory. The study deeply sequenced blood TCR repertoires of several healthy adults to estimate repertoire size and the extent of clonotype sharing between individuals. To increase sequencing depth and limit assay-specific biases, different laboratories used diverse techniques to prepare libraries and sequence TCR repertoires. Leukapheresis yielded between about 0.85 and 10 billion PBMCs per donor.

General findings and caveats noted by the study authors: The genetic and exposure-history diversity represented was limited by the small number of donors. Roughly 5% of naive CD4, roughly 3.5% of naive CD8, roughly 2.4% of memory CD4, and approximately 0.39% of memory CD8 clonotypes were shared across a handful of donors. Only blood was sampled, and tissue TCR repertoires likely differ from those in blood. Pairwise subsampling led to the expectation that sequencing depth would affect the degree of clonotype sharing among donors. Incomplete sequencing was indicated by rarefaction of sorted-subset datasets, despite the large sequencing depth. Naive subsets generally had larger estimated clonotype richness than memory subsets. Compared with non-shared clonotypes, the clonotypes found in all four sorted-subset donors had higher generation probabilities.

Concerning this clone: Its target antigen remains unknown. One base away there is no much larger clone; base qualities are not given.

Donors were healthy HIV-negative adults with no recently reported acute infections or vaccinations. Every donor was a Caucasian adult living in Nashville, Tennessee, USA. CD4+ T cells were enriched by magnetic negative selection, after which naive cells were positively selected on CD45RA and the negative fraction was taken as the memory subset. After blood collection by leukapheresis, PBMCs were isolated using Ficoll-Histopaque density gradient centrifugation and then cryopreserved in the vapor phase of liquid nitrogen. Analytical flow cytometry was used to check the purity and quantity of each magnetically sorted T cell population. Each sorted fraction had its genomic DNA isolated and then quantified by UV absorbance on a Nanodrop 2000c. TCR CDR3 regions were amplified from genomic DNA by multiplex PCR using the deep immunoSEQ assay. Genomic DNA extracted from each cell subset was distributed evenly over all wells of several immunoSEQ 96-well plates, and each plate served as one replicate. For sorted subsets, each replicate PCR was loaded with 200 ng genomic DNA, equivalent to 25,000 to 35,000 T cell genomes. Purified libraries were quantified with a Qubit 3.0 fluorometer, sized on a Bioanalyzer 2100, and re-quantified with the KAPA Library Quantification kit. A separate single-read 150-cycle Illumina NextSeq 550 flow cell was used to sequence each immunoSEQ 96-well plate. The authors' pipeline ran thus. Because the immunoSEQ output included only junctional sequences and no quality scores, the filtering could not be the same as the filtering used for full-length reads. Sequences were annotated with PyIR, a Python wrapper for IgBLAST v1.9, using IMGT germline references to assign V/J genes and CDR3. Any read was removed if the V/J assignment was weak (E-value above 1e-6), the CDR3 was missing, or the read contained stop codons, out-of-frame junctions, or ambiguous translated residues. V3J clonotypes were defined by identical inferred V gene, J gene, and CDR3 amino acid sequence. To compute the percentage overlap between repertoires, the number of shared unique clonotypes was divided by the size of the smaller repertoire. Repertoire richness was assessed with RTK rarefaction, the Chao1 estimator, and Recon v2.1 estimates of unobserved clonotypes. Generation probabilities for all TCRbeta clonotypes obtained by the gDNA method from several donors were computed using OLGA. Drawn from immuneACCESS, this table holds only the in-frame rearrangements with V and J called that TCRdb kept. Clones are partly lost; checked studies trace under half to an unresolved V gene and leave the rest unexplained. V, J and clone size are taken as reported in that table, and D and trimming were inferred from the DNA itself. The sample contains around 2,000,000 clones, 85% to 95% of them found a single time. The ten top clones hold 0.1% to 0.15% of the sample.

Clipping removes 7 bases from V and 4 bases from J, with 17 as the unmatched junction base count. From the germline V gene, CDR1 is MRHNA and CDR2 is SNTAGT. The CDR3 numbers 17 residues from cysteine through phenylalanine. Left in the record is the CDR3 DNA by itself, 51 bases read in frame from the first base. The sample consisted of naive CD4+ T cells sorted from blood. The sample's cell subset or site label, in plain terms: CD45RA+ positively selected. This receptor was obtained from a man between 18 and 35 years old in good health. The chain links TRBV6-4 with TRBJ2-7; TRBD1 fits 9 bases in the junction. The DNA sequence is given as TGTGCCAGCACTCTCTGGTGGGGGACAGGGCGGTTTTACGAGCAGTACTTC. It translates to CASTLWWGTGRFYEQYF.